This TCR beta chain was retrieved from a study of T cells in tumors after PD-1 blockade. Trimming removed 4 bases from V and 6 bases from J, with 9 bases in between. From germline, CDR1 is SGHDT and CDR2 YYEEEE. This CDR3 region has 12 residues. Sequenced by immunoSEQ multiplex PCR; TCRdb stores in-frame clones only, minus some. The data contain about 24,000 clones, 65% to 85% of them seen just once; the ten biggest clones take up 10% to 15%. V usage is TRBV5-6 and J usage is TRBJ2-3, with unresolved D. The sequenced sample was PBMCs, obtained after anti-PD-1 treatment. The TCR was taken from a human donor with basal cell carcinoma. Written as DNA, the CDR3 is TGTGCCAGCAGCCCCCTCCTGGATACGCAGTATTTT. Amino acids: CASSPLLDTQYF.